The present T cell receptor beta chain was sequenced within a study of cytomegalovirus exposure and HLA in healthy donors. Study conclusions and caveats: In an earlier analysis, most TCR beta V segments were productive about 87% or about 30% of the time. Among TCR beta chains of equal frequency, HLA-associated ones were more clonally expanded in a later analysis.

Trimming took 5 bases from V and 7 from J; bases not matched to a gene: 20. The CDR3 is 19 residues long. Germline V lookup: CDR1 MDHEN, CDR2 SYDVKM. The study ran its PCR with 60 Vbeta and 13 Jbeta primers. TCRdb keeps only in-frame clones here, not all; method: immunoSEQ multiplex PCR. In all, the sample yields more than 90,000 clones. Comment on this clone: Its antigen is still unknown.

The clonotype was recovered from a man aged 40-55 years in good health and CMV-seropositive. Sequencing input: PBMCs. The chain combines TRBV28 with TRBJ2-2, with 9 bases that match TRBD1. The CDR3 protein is CASSAGPTGGAPGGGELFF. DNA for the CDR3: TGTGCCAGCAGTGCAGGACCTACAGGGGGCGCCCCTGGGGGCGGGGAGCTGTTTTTT.